This TCR beta chain was recovered during a study of identical twins (TCRdb year 2016). Some background on the complete study: To test whether fetal clonotypes persist, the study used deep sequencing on TCR alpha and beta repertoires from monozygotic twins, unrelated adults of various ages, and cord blood. To rule out contamination, the twin experiments were replicated at different times with different library preparation protocols. The paper's findings and limits, for the study overall: In beta out-of-frame sequences, excess twin sharing was weaker, because having fewer shared sequences lowered the signal-to-noise ratio. Abundant cord blood beta clonotypes had fewer insertions, young adult naive repertoires showed a similar but weaker trend, and memory repertoires showed no such trend. Because the same donors could not be followed over many years, conclusions were based on cross-sectional statistical analysis. Invariant T cells such as MAIT and iNKT could partly confound zero-insertion analyses, though diverse VJ usage argued against this for most clonotypes. Compared with coincidental sharing between unrelated individuals, out-of-frame TCR alpha sequences shared between twins showed an excess of sequences with low generation probability. In monozygotic twins, recombination models systematically underestimated out-of-frame TCR alpha sharing, but the models matched the sharing seen between unrelated individuals.

Every donor in the study was a healthy Caucasian. The twin cohort comprised three pairs of female monozygotic twins, all aged roughly 18 to 30 years. The RNA used for TCR libraries was isolated from peripheral blood mononuclear cells. Receptor amplification or capture employed 5' RACE. The run used an Illumina HiSeq 2000. Template switching added a universal primer binding site, and the final cDNA carried a unique molecular identifier that allowed TCR cDNA molecules to be counted accurately. Specific primers in the conserved constant-segment region were used to synthesize first-strand cDNA for the TCR alpha and beta chains. To control for contamination, every cDNA library carried two barcodes: a SMART-Mk sample barcode plus Illumina barcodes. Two successive PCR steps introduced TruSeq adapter sequences along with Illumina sample barcodes. The TCR alpha and beta cDNA libraries were sequenced on the Illumina HiSeq platform using custom primers. Under the source paper's analysis protocol: Raw reads were processed with MiGEC to extract unique molecular identifiers, and MiXCR was used to determine CDR3 positions. For each individual, recombination models were inferred using an EM algorithm with the repgenHMM and IGoR tools. The analysis of shared clonotypes was done with the tcR package in R, with sharing normalized by the product of cloneset sizes. To study raw recombination without the effects of thymic and clonal selection, out-of-frame nonproductive sequences were analyzed. TCRdb reanalyzed the raw reads on its own, using fastp at Q25 for trimming and MiXCR for clone calling, and kept in-frame beta chains. Rows with a matching CDR3 protein are joined into one entry that keeps the most common DNA and genes. The V and J calls and clone size are TCRdb's, not the authors'. In all, the sample holds some 600,000 distinct CDR3 sequences, and roughly 7.1% of those were seen once. The ten largest clones take up roughly 1.6% of the sample.

This clonotype was detected only a few times. Its recognized antigen is unknown. Per-base qualities were not stored, and no clone one base away is much larger. The CDR3 sequence holds 14 residues, the cysteine and phenylalanine included. Just CDR3 DNA is preserved here, 42 bases in frame from base 1. V is trimmed back by 3 bases and J by 8 bases, and the junction contains 5 bases that no gene match accounts for. Taken from the germline V gene (reference sequence), the CDR1 and CDR2 loops are DFQATT and SNEGSKA. A further study also used this sample, focusing on yellow fever vaccine responses in identical twins. As the second study states: According to the authors, the vaccine-induced T cell response in identical twins seemed to be partly convergent and partly specific to each individual. In the study, vaccine-responding T cell clones were precisely tracked in identical twins.

The sequence is built from TRBV20-1 and TRBJ2-1; TRBD1 agrees with 12 junctional bases. The TCR originated in a woman aged 18-30 years in good health. The sequenced sample consisted of PBMCs. The sequenced DNA: TGCAGTGCTAGGAGGGACAGGGGGCGGGATGAGCAGTTCTTC. Its product reads: CSARRDRGRDEQFF.